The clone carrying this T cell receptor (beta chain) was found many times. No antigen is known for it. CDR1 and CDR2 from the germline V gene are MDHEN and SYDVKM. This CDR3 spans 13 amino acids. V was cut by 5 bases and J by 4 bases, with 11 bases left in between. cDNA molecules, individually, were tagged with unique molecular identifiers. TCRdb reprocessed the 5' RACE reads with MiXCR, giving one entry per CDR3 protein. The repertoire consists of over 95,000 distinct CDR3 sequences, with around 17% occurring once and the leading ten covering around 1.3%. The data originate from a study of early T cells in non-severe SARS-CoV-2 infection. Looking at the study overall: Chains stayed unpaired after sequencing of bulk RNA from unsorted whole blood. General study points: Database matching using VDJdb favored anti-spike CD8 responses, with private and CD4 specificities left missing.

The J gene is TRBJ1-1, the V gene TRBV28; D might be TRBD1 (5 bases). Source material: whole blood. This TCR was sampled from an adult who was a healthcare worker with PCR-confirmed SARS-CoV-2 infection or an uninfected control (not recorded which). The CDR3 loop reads CASSPGGGTEAFF. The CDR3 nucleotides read TGTGCCAGCAGTCCCGGTGGGGGCACTGAAGCTTTCTTT.